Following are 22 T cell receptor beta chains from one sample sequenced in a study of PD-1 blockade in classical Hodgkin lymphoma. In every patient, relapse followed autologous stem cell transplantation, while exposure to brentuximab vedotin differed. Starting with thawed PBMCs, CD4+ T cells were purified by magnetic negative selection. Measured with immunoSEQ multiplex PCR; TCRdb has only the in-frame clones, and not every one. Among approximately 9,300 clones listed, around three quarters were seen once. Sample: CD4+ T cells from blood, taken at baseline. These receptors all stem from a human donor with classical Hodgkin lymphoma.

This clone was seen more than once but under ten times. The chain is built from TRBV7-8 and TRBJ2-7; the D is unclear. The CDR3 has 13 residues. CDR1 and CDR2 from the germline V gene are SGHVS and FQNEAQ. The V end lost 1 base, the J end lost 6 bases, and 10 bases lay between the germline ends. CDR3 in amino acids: CASSLGQSGEQYF. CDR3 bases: TGTGCCAGCAGCTTAGGTCAATCGGGCGAGCAGTACTTC.

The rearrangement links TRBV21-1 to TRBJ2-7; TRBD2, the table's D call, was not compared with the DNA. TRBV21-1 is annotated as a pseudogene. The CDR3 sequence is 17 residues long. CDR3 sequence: CASGIHLTSGRDYEQYF. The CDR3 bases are TGTGCCAGCGGAATCCACTTGACTAGCGGGAGGGACTACGAGCAGTACTTC.

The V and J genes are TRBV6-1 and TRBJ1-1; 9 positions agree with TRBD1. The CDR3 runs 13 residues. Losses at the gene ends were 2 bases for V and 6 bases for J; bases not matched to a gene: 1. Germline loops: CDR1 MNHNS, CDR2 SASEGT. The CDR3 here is CASSERTGAEAFF. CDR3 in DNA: TGTGCCAGCAGTGAAAGGACAGGGGCTGAAGCTTTCTTT.

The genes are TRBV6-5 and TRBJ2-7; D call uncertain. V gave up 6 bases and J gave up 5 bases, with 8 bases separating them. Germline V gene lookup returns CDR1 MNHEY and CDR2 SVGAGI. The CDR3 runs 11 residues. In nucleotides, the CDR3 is TGTGCCAGCAGCTTGGGGAACGAGCAGTACTTC. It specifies CASSLGNEQYF.

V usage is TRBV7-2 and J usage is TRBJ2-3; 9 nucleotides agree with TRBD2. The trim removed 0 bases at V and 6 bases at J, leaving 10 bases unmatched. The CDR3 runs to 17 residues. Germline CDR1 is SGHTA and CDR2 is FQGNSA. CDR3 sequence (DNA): TGTGCCAGCAGCTTAGCCCCCCCGGGGACTAGCATGGATACGCAGTATTTT. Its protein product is CASSLAPPGTSMDTQYF.

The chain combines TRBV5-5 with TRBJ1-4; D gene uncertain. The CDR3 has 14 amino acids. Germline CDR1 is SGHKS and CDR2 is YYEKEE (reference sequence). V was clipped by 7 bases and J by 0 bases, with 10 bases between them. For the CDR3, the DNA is TGTGCCAGCCGGGTAGGGACAACTAATGAAAAACTGTTTTTT. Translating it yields CASRVGTTNEKLFF.

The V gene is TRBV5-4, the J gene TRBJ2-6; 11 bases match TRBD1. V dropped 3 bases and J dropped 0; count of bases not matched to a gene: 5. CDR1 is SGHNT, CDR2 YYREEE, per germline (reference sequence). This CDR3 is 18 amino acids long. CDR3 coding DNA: TGTGCCAGCAGCTCCCGGGACAGGGGGTACTCTGGGGCCAACGTCCTGACTTTC. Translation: CASSSRDRGYSGANVLTF.

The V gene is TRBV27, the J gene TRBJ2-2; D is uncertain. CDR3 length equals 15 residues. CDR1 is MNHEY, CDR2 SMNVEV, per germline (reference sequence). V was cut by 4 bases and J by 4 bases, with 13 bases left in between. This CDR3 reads CASSSSLGGTGELFF. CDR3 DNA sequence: TGTGCCAGCAGTTCGAGCCTAGGTGGCACCGGGGAGCTGTTTTTT.

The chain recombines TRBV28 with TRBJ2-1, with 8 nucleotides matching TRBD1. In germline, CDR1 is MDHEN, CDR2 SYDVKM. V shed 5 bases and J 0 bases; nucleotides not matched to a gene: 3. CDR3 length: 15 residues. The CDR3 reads CASSGQGYSYNEQFF. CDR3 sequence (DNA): TGTGCCAGCAGTGGACAGGGATACTCCTACAATGAGCAGTTCTTC.

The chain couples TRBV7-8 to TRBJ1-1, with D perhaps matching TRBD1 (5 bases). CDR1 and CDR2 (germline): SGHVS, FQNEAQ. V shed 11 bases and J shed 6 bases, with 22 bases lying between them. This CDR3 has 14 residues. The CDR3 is CAVKTPGIGAEAFF. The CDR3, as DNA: TGTGCCGTCAAAACTCCAGGGATAGGGGCTGAAGCTTTCTTT.

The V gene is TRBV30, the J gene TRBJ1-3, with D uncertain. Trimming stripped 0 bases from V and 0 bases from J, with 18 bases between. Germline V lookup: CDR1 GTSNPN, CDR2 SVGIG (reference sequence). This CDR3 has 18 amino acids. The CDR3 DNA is TGTGCCTGGAGTGTGCGGATTGGACGCTCGAGCTCTGGAAACACCATATATTTT. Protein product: CAWSVRIGRSSSGNTIYF.

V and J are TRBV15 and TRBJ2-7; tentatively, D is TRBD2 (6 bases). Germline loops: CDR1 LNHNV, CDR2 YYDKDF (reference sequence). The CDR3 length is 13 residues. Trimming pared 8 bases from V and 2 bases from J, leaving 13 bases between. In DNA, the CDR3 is TGTGCCACCGGGCTAGCGCCAACCTACGAGCAGTACTTC. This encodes CATGLAPTYEQYF.

CDR3 DNA: TGTGCCAGCACTACTAGCGGATACAATGAGCAGTTCTTC. It codes for CASTTSGYNEQFF. This chain joins TRBV6-5 and TRBJ2-1, with 8 bases lining up with TRBD2. The junction had 3 bases not matched to a gene; V was cut back by 7 bases and J by 4 bases. The length of the CDR3 is 13 residues. CDR1 MNHEY and CDR2 SVGAGI come from the germline V gene.

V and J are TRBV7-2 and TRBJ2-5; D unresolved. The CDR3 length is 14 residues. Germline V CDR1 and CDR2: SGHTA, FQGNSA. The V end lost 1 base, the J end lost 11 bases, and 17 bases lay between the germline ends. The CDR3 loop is CASSLGSSSTKQYF. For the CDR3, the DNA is TGTGCCAGCAGCTTAGGAAGCAGTTCTACAAAGCAGTACTTC.

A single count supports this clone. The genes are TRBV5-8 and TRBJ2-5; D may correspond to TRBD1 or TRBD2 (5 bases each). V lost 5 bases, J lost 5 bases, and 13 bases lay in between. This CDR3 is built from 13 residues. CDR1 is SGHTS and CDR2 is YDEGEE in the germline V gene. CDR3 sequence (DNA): TGTGCCAGCAGGGGCAGGGCGGGTGAGACCCAGTACTTC. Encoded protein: CASRGRAGETQYF.

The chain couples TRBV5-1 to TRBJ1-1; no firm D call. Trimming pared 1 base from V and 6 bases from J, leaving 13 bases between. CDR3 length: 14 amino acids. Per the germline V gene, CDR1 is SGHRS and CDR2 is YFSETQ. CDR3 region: CASSLYPSRAEAFF. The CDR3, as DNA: TGCGCCAGCAGCTTGTACCCCTCTCGGGCTGAAGCTTTCTTT.

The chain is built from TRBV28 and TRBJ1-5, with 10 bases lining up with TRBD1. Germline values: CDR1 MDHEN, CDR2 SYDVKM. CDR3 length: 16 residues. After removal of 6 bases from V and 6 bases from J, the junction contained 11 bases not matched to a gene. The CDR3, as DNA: TGTGCCAGCAGCCCCGACAGGGGGCGCATCGGTCAGCCCCAGCATTTT. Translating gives CASSPDRGRIGQPQHF.

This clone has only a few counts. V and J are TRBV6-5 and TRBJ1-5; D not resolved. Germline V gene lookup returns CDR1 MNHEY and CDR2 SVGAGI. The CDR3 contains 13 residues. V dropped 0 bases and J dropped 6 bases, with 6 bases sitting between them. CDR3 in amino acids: CASSYSPLQPQHF. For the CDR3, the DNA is TGTGCCAGCAGTTACTCGCCACTTCAGCCCCAGCATTTT.

Here the CDR3 DNA reads TGTGCCAGCAGCCAAGATCGGTTCAGGGAATACGAGCAGTACTTC. Protein: CASSQDRFREYEQYF. The chain carries TRBV14 and TRBJ2-7; D is possibly TRBD1 (5 bases). Germline V CDR1 and CDR2: SGHDN, FVKESK. Trimming took off 0 bases at V and 4 bases at J, with 13 bases between the two ends. The CDR3 extends over 15 amino acids.

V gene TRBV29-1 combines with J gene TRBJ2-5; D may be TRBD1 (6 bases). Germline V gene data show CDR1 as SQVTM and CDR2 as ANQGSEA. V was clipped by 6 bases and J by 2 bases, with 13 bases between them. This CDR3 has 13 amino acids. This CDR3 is CSVAGQGQETQYF. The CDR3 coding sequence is TGCAGCGTGGCCGGGCAGGGGCAAGAGACCCAGTACTTC.

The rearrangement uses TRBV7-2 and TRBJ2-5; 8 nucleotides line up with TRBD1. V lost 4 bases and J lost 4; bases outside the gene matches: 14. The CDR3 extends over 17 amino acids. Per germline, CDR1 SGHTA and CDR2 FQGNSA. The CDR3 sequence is CASSSFPRGRTGETQYF. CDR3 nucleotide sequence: TGTGCCAGCAGCTCCTTCCCCAGGGGGCGAACGGGAGAGACCCAGTACTTC. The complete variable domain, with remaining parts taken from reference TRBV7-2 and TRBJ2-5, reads GAGVSQSPSNKVTEKGKDVELRCDPISGHTALYWYRQSLGQGLEFLIYFQGNSAPDKSGLPSDRFSAERTGGSVSTLTIQRTQQEDSAVYLCASSSFPRGRTGETQYFGPGTRLLVL.

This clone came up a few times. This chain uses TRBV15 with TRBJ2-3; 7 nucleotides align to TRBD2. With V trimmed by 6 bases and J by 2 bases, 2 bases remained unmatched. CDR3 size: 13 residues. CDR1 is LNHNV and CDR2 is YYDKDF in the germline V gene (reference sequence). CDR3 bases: TGTGCCACCAGGAGCGGGACCACAGATACGCAGTATTTT. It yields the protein CATRSGTTDTQYF. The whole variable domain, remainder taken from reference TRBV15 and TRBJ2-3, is DAMVIQNPRYQVTQFGKPVTLSCSQTLNHNVMYWYQQKSSQAPKLLFHYYDKDFNNEADTPDNFQSRRPNTSFCFLDIRSPGLGDTAMYLCATRSGTTDTQYFGPGTRLTVL.